These T cell receptor beta chains were read from a single sample in a study of blood T cell repertoires in COVID-19. Here immunoSEQ multiplex PCR was the method, and the copy in TCRdb shows in-frame clones only, minus some. The profile shows approximately 500,000 clones, 75% to 90% of them singletons. The sample taken for sequencing was peripheral blood. The source is a human donor in a cohort sampled during active COVID-19. Both conserved end residues are part of each CDR3. Each record gives: J gene, V gene, D gene, CDR3 DNA, CDR3 protein. The D gene is left open where the match is weak.

j_call: TRBJ1-1
v_call: TRBV5-6
d_call: TRBD1
cdr3_nt: TGTGCCAGCAGCCCGGATCCGACAGGGGGACCCTCGGGTACTGAAGCTTTCTTT
cdr3_aa: CASSPDPTGGPSGTEAFF

j_call: TRBJ1-2
v_call: TRBV19
d_call: TRBD1
cdr3_nt: TGTGCCAGTACCCCGGGACAGGGGGTATATGGCTACACCTTC
cdr3_aa: CASTPGQGVYGYTF

j_call: TRBJ2-1
v_call: TRBV6-2/TRBV6-3
d_call: TRBD2
cdr3_nt: TGTGCCAGCAGTTACTCCGTCCTAGCGGGAGGGCCCGGTGAGCAGTTCTTC
cdr3_aa: CASSYSVLAGGPGEQFF

j_call: TRBJ2-1
v_call: TRBV5-1
d_call: TRBD2
cdr3_nt: TGCGCCAGCTACCCCAGCGGGGGCGAGCAGTTCTTC
cdr3_aa: CASYPSGGEQFF

j_call: TRBJ2-7
v_call: TRBV27
d_call: TRBD2
cdr3_nt: TGTGCCAGCAGTTTAAATGGTCCGGCGGGAGCCCCCTACGAGCAGTACTTC
cdr3_aa: CASSLNGPAGAPYEQYF

j_call: TRBJ2-5
v_call: TRBV2
d_call: TRBD1
cdr3_nt: TGTGCCAGCGAAGGGACAGGGGAGACCCAGTACTTC
cdr3_aa: CASEGTGETQYF

j_call: TRBJ1-3
v_call: TRBV3-1/TRBV3-2
d_call: .
cdr3_nt: TGTGCCAGCAGCCCTATTAGCTCTGGAAACACCATATATTTT
cdr3_aa: CASSPISSGNTIYF

j_call: TRBJ2-3
v_call: TRBV19
d_call: TRBD1
cdr3_nt: TGTGCCAGTAGCCTTAGGACAGGGAGCACAGATACGCAGTATTTT
cdr3_aa: CASSLRTGSTDTQYF

j_call: TRBJ2-1
v_call: TRBV27
d_call: .
cdr3_nt: TGTGCCAGCAGTTTGCGTGTATTATGGGAGCAGTTCTTC
cdr3_aa: CASSLRVLWEQFF

j_call: TRBJ2-7
v_call: TRBV28
d_call: TRBD1
cdr3_nt: TGTGCCAGCAGTGGGGCGGGACAGGGGGACAAAGAGCAGTACTTC
cdr3_aa: CASSGAGQGDKEQYF

j_call: TRBJ2-1
v_call: TRBV27
d_call: TRBD2
cdr3_nt: TGTGCCAGCAGTTTTCGAGTAAGCGGGCGGGAGCTCAATGAGCAGTTCTTC
cdr3_aa: CASSFRVSGRELNEQFF